These T cell receptor beta chains were read from a single sample in a study of neoadjuvant nivolumab and ipilimumab in lung cancer. Libraries were prepared by immunoSEQ multiplex PCR; TCRdb keeps only in-frame clonotypes and omits some of them. Found here are fewer than 30,000 clones, 82% of them singletons; the top ten hold about 8.6%. The input for sequencing was tumor tissue, taken after neoadjuvant nivolumab, alone or with ipilimumab, at or shortly before surgery. The receptors were sampled from an adult with non-small cell lung cancer. Both conserved end residues are part of each CDR3. D genes are given only for firm matches. Only some rows state a clone size, as once, few, many or a class for expanded clones.

v_gene: TRBV5-1; abundance: once; len: 13; j_gene: TRBJ1-2; d_gene: -; CDR3aa: CASSTGLNYGYTF; CDR3nt: TGCGCCAGCAGCACGGGACTGAACTATGGCTACACCTTC
v_gene: TRBV27; abundance: -; len: 16; j_gene: TRBJ2-5; d_gene: -; CDR3aa: CASRHIGGRARETQYF; CDR3nt: TGTGCCAGCAGACACATAGGGGGGAGGGCCAGGGAGACCCAGTACTTC
v_gene: TRBV7-9; abundance: -; len: 12; j_gene: TRBJ2-7; d_gene: -; CDR3aa: CASSPTSHEQYF; CDR3nt: TGTGCCAGCAGCCCTACTAGTCACGAGCAGTACTTC
v_gene: TRBV7-9; abundance: few; len: 15; j_gene: TRBJ1-5; d_gene: TRBD1; CDR3aa: CASSSTGPINQPQHF; CDR3nt: TGTGCCAGCAGCTCGACAGGGCCCATCAATCAGCCCCAGCATTTT
v_gene: TRBV7-9; abundance: -; len: 13; j_gene: TRBJ2-7; d_gene: -; CDR3aa: CASSSRQSYEQYF; CDR3nt: TGTGCCAGCAGCTCAAGACAGTCCTACGAGCAGTACTTC
v_gene: TRBV11-2; abundance: -; len: 15; j_gene: TRBJ2-7; d_gene: TRBD1; CDR3aa: CASSLIPGQVYEQYF; CDR3nt: TGTGCCAGCAGCTTAATTCCGGGACAGGTGTACGAGCAGTACTTC
v_gene: TRBV5-1; abundance: once; len: 15; j_gene: TRBJ2-1; d_gene: TRBD2; CDR3aa: CASSFSGGVYNEQFF; CDR3nt: TGCGCCAGCAGCTTTTCGGGAGGGGTTTACAATGAGCAGTTCTTC
v_gene: TRBV30; abundance: -; len: 11; j_gene: TRBJ2-3; d_gene: -; CDR3aa: CAWLLTNTQYF; CDR3nt: TGTGCCTGGCTCCTCACGAATACGCAGTATTTT
v_gene: TRBV5-6; abundance: -; len: 18; j_gene: TRBJ2-3; d_gene: TRBD2; CDR3aa: CASRRGLAGSPSSNTQYF; CDR3nt: TGTGCCAGCAGGAGGGGACTAGCGGGAAGCCCCTCATCAAATACGCAGTATTTT
v_gene: TRBV6-1; abundance: few; len: 12; j_gene: TRBJ1-5; d_gene: -; CDR3aa: CASSEGHQPQHF; CDR3nt: TGTGCCAGCAGTGAGGGGCATCAGCCCCAGCATTTT
v_gene: TRBV30; abundance: -; len: 13; j_gene: TRBJ1-1; d_gene: -; CDR3aa: CAWTRVGATEAFF; CDR3nt: TGTGCCTGGACCAGGGTGGGTGCCACTGAAGCTTTCTTT
v_gene: TRBV5-1; abundance: -; len: 16; j_gene: TRBJ1-1; d_gene: -; CDR3aa: CASSFGTIRVNTEAFF; CDR3nt: TGCGCCAGCAGCTTTGGTACGATACGGGTGAACACTGAAGCTTTCTTT
v_gene: TRBV28; abundance: -; len: 16; j_gene: TRBJ1-2; d_gene: TRBD1; CDR3aa: CASSSASGTGGRGYTF; CDR3nt: TGTGCCAGCAGTTCCGCTTCCGGGACAGGGGGTCGTGGCTACACCTTC
v_gene: TRBV10-2; abundance: -; len: 18; j_gene: TRBJ2-1; d_gene: TRBD2; CDR3aa: CASSERASGPSSYNEQFF; CDR3nt: TGCGCCAGCAGTGAGCGGGCTAGCGGGCCGAGCTCCTACAATGAGCAGTTCTTC
v_gene: TRBV11-2; abundance: -; len: 12; j_gene: TRBJ1-1; d_gene: -; CDR3aa: CASSPFGIEAFF; CDR3nt: TGTGCCAGCAGCCCCTTCGGGATCGAAGCTTTCTTT
v_gene: TRBV18; abundance: -; len: 12; j_gene: TRBJ2-7; d_gene: -; CDR3aa: CASSPPRGEQYF; CDR3nt: TGTGCCAGCTCACCACCCAGGGGCGAGCAGTACTTC
v_gene: TRBV18; abundance: -; len: 17; j_gene: TRBJ2-1; d_gene: -; CDR3aa: CASSLGAWAGLYNEQFF; CDR3nt: TGTGCCAGCTCACTGGGCGCATGGGCGGGTCTCTACAATGAGCAGTTCTTC
v_gene: TRBV5-1; abundance: -; len: 14; j_gene: TRBJ2-7; d_gene: TRBD1; CDR3aa: CASRGDREEYEQYF; CDR3nt: TGCGCCAGCAGAGGGGACAGGGAGGAATACGAGCAGTACTTC
v_gene: TRBV5-5; abundance: -; len: 12; j_gene: TRBJ2-7; d_gene: -; CDR3aa: CASSDSSYEQYF; CDR3nt: TGTGCCAGCAGCGACAGCTCCTACGAGCAGTACTTC
v_gene: TRBV25-1; abundance: -; len: 12; j_gene: TRBJ1-4; d_gene: TRBD1; CDR3aa: CASSEDRGPLFF; CDR3nt: TGTGCCAGCAGTGAAGACAGGGGGCCACTGTTTTTT
v_gene: TRBV9; abundance: -; len: 12; j_gene: TRBJ2-3; d_gene: -; CDR3aa: CASSLLGDTQYF; CDR3nt: TGTGCCAGCAGCCTCCTGGGGGATACGCAGTATTTT
v_gene: TRBV30; abundance: -; len: 12; j_gene: TRBJ2-1; d_gene: -; CDR3aa: CAWSAGYNEQFF; CDR3nt: TGTGCCTGGAGTGCGGGGTACAATGAGCAGTTCTTC
v_gene: TRBV2; abundance: -; len: 14; j_gene: TRBJ1-1; d_gene: -; CDR3aa: CASSDEFRVTEAFF; CDR3nt: TGTGCCAGCAGTGACGAGTTCAGGGTTACTGAAGCTTTCTTT
v_gene: TRBV6-1; abundance: -; len: 15; j_gene: TRBJ2-3; d_gene: -; CDR3aa: CASSGWRVGTDTQYF; CDR3nt: TGTGCCAGCAGTGGTTGGCGGGTAGGGACAGATACGCAGTATTTT
v_gene: TRBV6-6; abundance: -; len: 12; j_gene: TRBJ1-1; d_gene: -; CDR3aa: CASTEGGTEAFF; CDR3nt: TGTGCCAGCACGGAAGGGGGGACTGAAGCTTTCTTT
v_gene: TRBV11-1; abundance: -; len: 10; j_gene: TRBJ2-5; d_gene: -; CDR3aa: CASRGETQYF; CDR3nt: TGTGCCAGCAGGGGAGAGACCCAGTACTTC
v_gene: TRBV6-1; abundance: -; len: 13; j_gene: TRBJ1-2; d_gene: -; CDR3aa: CASNLRTNYGYTF; CDR3nt: TGTGCCAGCAATCTCCGGACAAACTACGGCTACACCTTC
v_gene: TRBV7-9; abundance: -; len: 16; j_gene: TRBJ2-7; d_gene: TRBD2; CDR3aa: CASSLGFSGASYEQYF; CDR3nt: TGTGCCAGCAGCTTAGGGTTTAGCGGGGCCTCCTACGAGCAGTACTTC
v_gene: TRBV4-2; abundance: once; len: 16; j_gene: TRBJ2-1; d_gene: TRBD2; CDR3aa: CASSQFTSGRGNEQFF; CDR3nt: TGTGCCAGCAGCCAATTTACTAGCGGGAGAGGAAATGAGCAGTTCTTC
v_gene: TRBV7-6; abundance: -; len: 18; j_gene: TRBJ2-3; d_gene: TRBD2; CDR3aa: CASSSPDGAGFVTDTQYF; CDR3nt: TGTGCCAGCAGCTCACCCGATGGAGCGGGATTTGTCACAGATACGCAGTATTTT